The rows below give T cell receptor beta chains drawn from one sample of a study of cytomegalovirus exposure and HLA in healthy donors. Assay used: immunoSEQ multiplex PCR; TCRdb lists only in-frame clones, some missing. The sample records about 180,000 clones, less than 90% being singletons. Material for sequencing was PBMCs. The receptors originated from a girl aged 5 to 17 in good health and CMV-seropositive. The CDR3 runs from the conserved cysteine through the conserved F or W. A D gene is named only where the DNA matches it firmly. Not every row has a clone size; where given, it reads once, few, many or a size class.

CDR3 protein: CAWTRTGEKLFF
CDR3 DNA: TGTGCCTGGACACGGACAGGGGAAAAACTGTTTTTT
J gene: TRBJ1-4
D gene: TRBD1
V gene: TRBV30
clone size: few

CDR3 protein: CASSRLAGLYNEQFF
CDR3 DNA: TGTGCCAGCAGCAGACTAGCGGGATTGTACAATGAGCAGTTCTTC
J gene: TRBJ2-1
D gene: TRBD2
V gene: TRBV27
clone size: -

CDR3 protein: CASAREATEAFF
CDR3 DNA: TGTGCCAGCGCTAGGGAGGCCACTGAAGCTTTCTTT
J gene: TRBJ1-1
D gene: -
V gene: TRBV21-1
clone size: few

CDR3 protein: CATEQRTDTQYF
CDR3 DNA: TGTGCCACAGAACAACGCACAGATACGCAGTATTTT
J gene: TRBJ2-3
D gene: -
V gene: TRBV30
clone size: -

CDR3 protein: CAIRSRLADYNEQFF
CDR3 DNA: TGTGCCATCCGGTCAAGGCTAGCGGATTACAATGAGCAGTTCTTC
J gene: TRBJ2-1
D gene: TRBD2
V gene: TRBV10-3
clone size: -

CDR3 protein: CASSKQGAMDQPQHF
CDR3 DNA: TGTGCCAGCAGCAAACAGGGGGCGATGGATCAGCCCCAGCATTTT
J gene: TRBJ1-5
D gene: TRBD1
V gene: TRBV27
clone size: -

CDR3 protein: CASSQGGDVYGYTF
CDR3 DNA: TGCGCCAGCAGCCAAGGGGGGGACGTCTATGGCTACACCTTC
J gene: TRBJ1-2
D gene: -
V gene: TRBV4-1
clone size: -

CDR3 protein: CASSDKGARTGELFF
CDR3 DNA: TGTGCCAGCAGTGACAAGGGGGCGCGAACCGGGGAGCTGTTTTTT
J gene: TRBJ2-2
D gene: TRBD1
V gene: TRBV6-4
clone size: -

CDR3 protein: CASALTLGQRSGANVLTF
CDR3 DNA: TGTGCCAGCGCCCTCACCCTGGGACAACGCTCTGGGGCCAACGTCCTGACTTTC
J gene: TRBJ2-6
D gene: -
V gene: TRBV7-3
clone size: -

CDR3 protein: CASSLDRILATNEKLFF
CDR3 DNA: TGCGCCAGCAGCTTGGACAGGATCCTCGCAACTAATGAAAAACTGTTTTTT
J gene: TRBJ1-4
D gene: -
V gene: TRBV5-1
clone size: -

CDR3 protein: CASSDTLRDTSTDTQYF
CDR3 DNA: TGTGCCAGCAGTGACACCCTGAGGGACACCAGCACAGATACGCAGTATTTT
J gene: TRBJ2-3
D gene: -
V gene: TRBV6-4
clone size: -

CDR3 protein: CATSVGGRDTQYF
CDR3 DNA: TGTGCCACCTCGGTGGGAGGGAGAGATACGCAGTATTTT
J gene: TRBJ2-3
D gene: TRBD2
V gene: TRBV25-1
clone size: -

CDR3 protein: CASSTLDRPNEKLFF
CDR3 DNA: TGTGCCAGCAGCACCCTGGACAGGCCTAATGAAAAACTGTTTTTT
J gene: TRBJ1-4
D gene: TRBD1
V gene: TRBV7-9
clone size: -

CDR3 protein: CASSQAGATTEAFF
CDR3 DNA: TGTGCCAGCAGCCAAGCAGGGGCTACGACTGAAGCTTTCTTT
J gene: TRBJ1-1
D gene: -
V gene: TRBV14
clone size: once

CDR3 protein: CAIRPQGSYNEQFF
CDR3 DNA: TGTGCCATCAGACCACAGGGGTCCTACAATGAGCAGTTCTTC
J gene: TRBJ2-1
D gene: TRBD1
V gene: TRBV10-3
clone size: -

CDR3 protein: CASSQGITVLNEKLFF
CDR3 DNA: TGTGCCAGCAGCCAAGGCATCACAGTACTTAATGAAAAACTGTTTTTT
J gene: TRBJ1-4
D gene: -
V gene: TRBV14
clone size: few

CDR3 protein: CATRRQGAWEQYF
CDR3 DNA: TGTGCCACCAGGAGACAGGGAGCATGGGAGCAGTACTTC
J gene: TRBJ2-7
D gene: TRBD1
V gene: TRBV19
clone size: -

CDR3 protein: CASSEPTGRETQYF
CDR3 DNA: TGTGCCAGCAGTGAACCGACAGGGAGGGAGACCCAGTACTTC
J gene: TRBJ2-5
D gene: -
V gene: TRBV6-1
clone size: -

CDR3 protein: CASSPRRGQPQGYTF
CDR3 DNA: TGTGCCAGCAGTCCCAGACGAGGCCAGCCTCAGGGCTACACCTTC
J gene: TRBJ1-2
D gene: -
V gene: TRBV27
clone size: -

CDR3 protein: CASSSFNQPQHF
CDR3 DNA: TGTGCCAGCAGCTCGTTTAATCAGCCCCAGCATTTT
J gene: TRBJ1-5
D gene: -
V gene: TRBV7-9
clone size: -

CDR3 protein: CASSESGLGSETQYF
CDR3 DNA: TGTGCCAGCAGTGAATCAGGTCTGGGTTCCGAGACCCAGTACTTC
J gene: TRBJ2-5
D gene: -
V gene: TRBV2
clone size: -

CDR3 protein: CASSQDEGQPQHF
CDR3 DNA: TGCGCCAGCAGCCAAGATGAGGGTCAGCCCCAGCATTTT
J gene: TRBJ1-5
D gene: -
V gene: TRBV4-1
clone size: -

CDR3 protein: CASGFGGHGKLFF
CDR3 DNA: TGTGCCAGCGGATTTGGAGGGCACGGAAAACTGTTTTTT
J gene: TRBJ1-4
D gene: -
V gene: TRBV6-5
clone size: -

CDR3 protein: CASSFTYSGSGTDTQYF
CDR3 DNA: TGTGCCAGCAGCTTCACATATAGCGGGAGTGGCACAGATACGCAGTATTTT
J gene: TRBJ2-3
D gene: TRBD2
V gene: TRBV7-9
clone size: -

CDR3 protein: CASSLEIDEKLFF
CDR3 DNA: TGTGCCAGCAGCTTAGAAATCGATGAAAAACTGTTTTTT
J gene: TRBJ1-4
D gene: -
V gene: TRBV7-9
clone size: -

CDR3 protein: CASSGGDSGANVLTF
CDR3 DNA: TGTGCCAGCAGTGGTGGAGACTCTGGGGCCAACGTCCTGACTTTC
J gene: TRBJ2-6
D gene: -
V gene: TRBV2
clone size: -

CDR3 protein: CAWRAENTEAFF
CDR3 DNA: TGTGCCTGGAGGGCAGAGAACACTGAAGCTTTCTTT
J gene: TRBJ1-1
D gene: -
V gene: TRBV30
clone size: -